This T cell receptor beta chain was profiled in a study of shared clonotypes between healthy human individuals. General observations from the study: Researchers found naive subsets generally carried larger estimated richness than memory subsets.

Here immunoSEQ multiplex PCR was the method, and the copy in TCRdb shows in-frame clones only, minus some. The table lists over a million clones, around 97% of them singletons. This clone was observed a handful of times. Its antigen is currently unknown. The CDR3 is 14 amino acids. From germline, CDR1 is KGHSH and CDR2 LQKENI. Trimming left V 3 bases short and J 11 bases short, with 19 bases between. The receptor was isolated from a man aged 30 to 45 in good health. The chain employs TRBV18 and TRBJ1-1; D is undetermined. Sequencing used naive CD4+ T cells sorted from blood. Subset here: CD45RA+ positively selected. This CDR3 reads CASSPDFAQMVAFF. The CDR3 region has the DNA TGTGCCAGCTCACCGGATTTTGCGCAGATGGTGGCTTTCTTT.